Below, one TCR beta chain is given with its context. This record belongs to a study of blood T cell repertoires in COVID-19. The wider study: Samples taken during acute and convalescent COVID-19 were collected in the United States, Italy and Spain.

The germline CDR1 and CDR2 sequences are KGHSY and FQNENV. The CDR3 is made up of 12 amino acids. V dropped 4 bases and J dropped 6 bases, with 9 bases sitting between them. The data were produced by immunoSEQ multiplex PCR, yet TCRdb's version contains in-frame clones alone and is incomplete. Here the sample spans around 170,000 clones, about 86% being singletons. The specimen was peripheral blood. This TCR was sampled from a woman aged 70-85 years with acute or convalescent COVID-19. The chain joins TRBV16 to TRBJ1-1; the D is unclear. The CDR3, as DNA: TGTGCCAGCAGCCTCGGTCGAGCTGAAGCTTTCTTT. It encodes CASSLGRAEAFF.